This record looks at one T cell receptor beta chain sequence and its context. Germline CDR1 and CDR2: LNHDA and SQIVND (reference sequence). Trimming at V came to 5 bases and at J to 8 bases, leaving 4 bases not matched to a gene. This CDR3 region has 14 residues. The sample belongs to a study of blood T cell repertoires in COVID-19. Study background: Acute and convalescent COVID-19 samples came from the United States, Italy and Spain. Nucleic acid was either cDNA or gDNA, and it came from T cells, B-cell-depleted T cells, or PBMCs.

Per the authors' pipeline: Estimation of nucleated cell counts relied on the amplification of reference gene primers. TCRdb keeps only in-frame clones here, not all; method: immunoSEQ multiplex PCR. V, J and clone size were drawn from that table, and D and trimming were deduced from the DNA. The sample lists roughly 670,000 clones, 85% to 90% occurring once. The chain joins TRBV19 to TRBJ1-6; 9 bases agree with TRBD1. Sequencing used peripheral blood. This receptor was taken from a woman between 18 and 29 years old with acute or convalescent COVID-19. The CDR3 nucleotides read TGTGCCAGTAGTCCATGGACAGGGGATTCACCCCTCCACTTT. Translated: CASSPWTGDSPLHF. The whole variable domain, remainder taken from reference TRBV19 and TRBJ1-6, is DGGITQSPKYLFRKEGQNVTLSCEQNLNHDAMYWYRQDPGQGLRLIYYSQIVNDFQKGDIAEGYSVSREKKESFPLTVTSAQKNPTAFYLCASSPWTGDSPLHFGNGTRLTVT.